This TCR beta chain originates from a study of blood T cell repertoires in COVID-19. Data came from immunoSEQ multiplex PCR; TCRdb stores just in-frame clones and leaves some out. Of approximately 300,000 clones listed, 89% were seen once; the top ten hold approximately 5.5%. This CDR3 region has 16 residues. Trimming at V came to 4 bases and at J to 6 bases, leaving 12 bases not matched to a gene. Germline V lookup: CDR1 SGHAT, CDR2 FQNNGV. The rearrangement links TRBV11-2 to TRBJ2-7, with TRBD2 identical over 10 bases. What was sequenced was PBMCs or T cells enriched from blood (not recorded which). The receptor comes from a man aged 55 to 69 who had recovered from COVID-19. The CDR3: CASSYYPGLASFEQYF. The CDR3 nucleotides read TGTGCCAGCAGCTATTATCCGGGACTAGCGTCTTTCGAGCAGTACTTC.